Following are 3 T cell receptor beta chains from one sample sequenced in a study of T cell responses to AZD1222 COVID-19 vaccine. Libraries were prepared by immunoSEQ multiplex PCR; TCRdb keeps only in-frame clonotypes and omits some of them. The sample includes about 96,000 clones, 89% seen only once; the top ten take about 1.5%. Source: peripheral blood, taken on day 0 of AZD1222 vaccination. All receptors derive from an adult in good health.

The rearrangement links TRBV27 to TRBJ2-3, with 9 bases identical to TRBD2. V was pared by 4 bases and J by 7 bases, with 15 bases of the junction left unmatched. The CDR3 sequence is 17 residues long. Germline V gene lookup returns CDR1 MNHEY and CDR2 SMNVEV (reference sequence). In DNA, the CDR3 is TGTGCCAGCAGTTCGGCACCGGTGGCGGGGGGGTTTAATACGCAGTATTTT. Translated: CASSSAPVAGGFNTQYF.

The chain uses TRBV7-3 and TRBJ2-2; 7 nucleotides match TRBD1. V lost 2 bases and J lost 6; bases outside the gene matches: 3. The germline V gene has CDR1 SGHTA and CDR2 FQGTGA. The CDR3 runs to 14 residues. CDR3 nucleotides: TGTGCCAGCAGCTTAGAGGGGGCGGCCGGGGAGCTGTTTTTT. It specifies CASSLEGAAGELFF. Variable domain in full (rest from reference TRBV7-3 and TRBJ2-2): GAGVSQTPSNKVTEKGKYVELRCDPISGHTALYWYRQSLGQGPEFLIYFQGTGAADDSGLPNDRFFAVRPEGSVSTLKIQRTERGDSAVYLCASSLEGAAGELFFGEGSRLTVL.

This chain links TRBV28 with TRBJ1-6; possible D gene TRBD1, 5 bases. This CDR3 is built from 12 residues. The germline V and J ends were trimmed by 4 bases and 9 bases, with 7 bases remaining between them. Per the germline V gene, CDR1 is MDHEN and CDR2 is SYDVKM. Here the CDR3 DNA reads TGTGCCAGCAGTTCAGGGAGTTCACCCCTCCACTTT. It specifies CASSSGSSPLHF.